Sequencing of this T cell receptor beta chain was carried out in a study of T cell repertoires in cytomegalovirus infection. From the reads, TCRdb called clonotypes with MiXCR, one entry per CDR3 protein. The sample consists of more than 400,000 distinct CDR3 sequences, about 26% of them appearing once. Sequences were obtained from PBMCs. The source is a human donor in good health (CMV status not recorded). Some clones in this sample may be carry-over from other donors' samples.

The CDR3 DNA follows: TGTGCCAGCAGCCCCACCGGGACTAGCGGGACTATCTCCTACGAGCAGTACTTC. Protein: CASSPTGTSGTISYEQYF. The chain couples TRBV7-2 to TRBJ2-7, with TRBD2 matching over 13 bases. CDR3 length: 18 amino acids. Germline assignment: CDR1 SGHTA and CDR2 FQGNSA. J gave up 0 bases and V 5 bases, and 10 bases lay outside the gene matches.